These 26 T cell receptor beta chains were sequenced from one sample in a study of patients and donors after allogeneic stem cell transplantation. TCRdb fed the RT-PCR reads into MiXCR, producing one record per CDR3 protein. In the table there are a few hundred thousand distinct CDR3 sequences, more than 35% of which are singletons. The material sequenced was blood, either unsorted or a sorted T cell fraction (not recorded which). These receptors were collected from a human donor who was either an allogeneic HSCT recipient or a stem cell or donor lymphocyte infusion donor (not recorded which). It is not recorded whose cells these are; they may come from a transplant donor.

A note on this clonotype: Because it lacks the conserved phenylalanine or tryptophan at the end, this CDR3 is likely a read error. This chain joins TRBV12-5 and TRBJ2-7, with TRBD1 identical over 7 bases. In germline, CDR1 is LGHNT, CDR2 FRNRAP. V trimming: 0 bases; J trimming: 1 base; junction bases outside the gene matches: 9. The CDR3 loop spans 17 amino acids. The CDR3 DNA is TGTGCTAGTGGTTTGGTTAGGGGGCGCGTAAGTTCCTACGAGCAGTACTTA. This encodes CASGLVRGRVSSYEQYL.

This sequence joins TRBV9 and TRBJ2-7, with 8 bases aligning to TRBD2. Trimming cost V 4 bases and J 4 bases; bases outside gene matches: 4. CDR1 SGDLS and CDR2 YYNGEE come from the germline V gene. This CDR3 is built from 13 residues. CDR3 sequence reads: CASSSPGGYEQYF. CDR3 coding DNA: TGTGCCAGCAGCTCTCCGGGAGGGTACGAGCAGTACTTC.

The V call is TRBV12-3 or TRBV12-4, the J call TRBJ2-1; TRBD1 agrees at 7 bases. CDR3 length: 15 residues. The trim removed 4 bases at V and 5 bases at J, leaving 8 bases unmatched. The CDR3 DNA is TGTGCCAGCAGTTCTACGTTGACAGGGAACAATGAGCAGTTCTTC. Encoded protein: CASSSTLTGNNEQFF.

This clonotype appeared a few times. The CDR3 bases are TGCAGTGCTTCCCACGTCGGGGCGGGGACTGAAGCTTTCTTT. Encoded protein: CSASHVGAGTEAFF. This rearrangement joins TRBV20-1 to TRBJ1-1; a possible D gene is TRBD1 (5 bases). The CDR3 totals 14 residues. Per germline, CDR1 DFQATT and CDR2 SNEGSKA (reference sequence). Trimming removed 5 bases from V and 5 bases from J, with 18 bases in between.

In its sample, this clonotype was seen once. V and J are TRBV28 and TRBJ1-5, with D unclear. Trimming took off 5 bases at V and 0 bases at J, with 11 bases between the two ends. From germline, CDR1 is MDHEN and CDR2 SYDVKM. The CDR3 covers 15 residues. CDR3 in DNA: TGTGCCAGCAGTCCCTCAATTTATAGCAATCAGCCCCAGCATTTT. Its translation is CASSPSIYSNQPQHF.

This clonotype has a handful of counts. The chain recombines TRBV28 with TRBJ2-5, with 7 bases aligning to TRBD2. Germline CDR1 reads MDHEN; CDR2 reads SYDVKM. V was clipped by 3 bases and J by 4 bases; unmatched bases: 8. The CDR3 has 15 amino acids. As DNA, the CDR3 is TGTGCCAGCAGTTTCTTGGGAGGGCTGGGAGAGACCCAGTACTTC. As protein: CASSFLGGLGETQYF.

This clonotype was seen a handful of times. The CDR3 region has the DNA TGTGCCAGCAGTTTCGTACAGGGGGCAGGCTATGGCTACACCTTC. This sequence encodes CASSFVQGAGYGYTF. This chain connects TRBV27 to TRBJ1-2; 9 positions match TRBD1. CDR1 MNHEY and CDR2 SMNVEV come from the germline V gene (reference sequence). The length of the CDR3 is 15 residues. The trim removed 3 bases at V and 4 bases at J, leaving 6 bases unmatched.

The rearrangement uses TRBV27 and TRBJ1-4, with TRBD1 identical over 9 bases. The trim removed 6 bases at V and 0 bases at J, leaving 5 bases unmatched. The CDR3 is 16 amino acids. Per germline, CDR1 MNHEY and CDR2 SMNVEV (reference sequence). CDR3 sequence reads: CASSLGQGPTNEKLFF. As DNA, the CDR3 is TGTGCCAGCAGCCTGGGACAGGGCCCAACTAATGAAAAACTGTTTTTT. Combining the CDR3 with reference TRBV27 and TRBJ1-4 gives the whole variable domain EAQVTQNPRYLITVTGKKLTVTCSQNMNHEYMSWYRQDPGLGLRQIYYSMNVEVTDKGDVPEGYKVSRKEKRNFPLILESPSPNQTSLYFCASSLGQGPTNEKLFFGSGTQLSVL.

The chain employs TRBV20-1 and TRBJ1-1; D gene ambiguous. Germline V gene lookup returns CDR1 DFQATT and CDR2 SNEGSKA (reference sequence). The CDR3 sequence is 10 residues long. V shed 3 bases and J shed 10 bases, with 9 bases lying between them. This chain's CDR3 is CSASWSGAFF. DNA of the CDR3: TGCAGTGCTAGTTGGTCAGGAGCTTTCTTT.

This clonotype occurred a few times. The chain recombines TRBV20-1 with TRBJ2-4; no firm D call. The CDR3 is 11 residues long. Germline CDR1 DFQATT, CDR2 SNEGSKA (reference sequence). V dropped 6 bases and J dropped 10 bases, with 13 bases sitting between them. For the CDR3, the DNA is TGCAGTGCCCCCTTTCAAAGAATTCAGTACTTC. Residues: CSAPFQRIQYF.

The chain is built from TRBV25-1 and TRBJ1-2; D is undetermined. The CDR3 is made up of 15 amino acids. Germline V gives CDR1 MGHDK, CDR2 SYGVNS. The V end was cut by 3 bases, the J end by 8 bases, with 19 bases between. This CDR3 is CASSDPFLREGGYTF. The CDR3 nucleotides are TGTGCCAGCAGTGACCCCTTTCTAAGGGAAGGCGGCTACACCTTC.

The V and J genes are TRBV12-3 or TRBV12-4 and TRBJ1-1; weak D call: TRBD1 (6 bases). The CDR3 extends over 13 amino acids. V lost 7 bases, J lost 4 bases, and 13 bases lay in between. The CDR3 DNA reads as TGTGCCAGCAACATCAGAGGGGGCACTGAAGCTTTCTTT. It yields the protein CASNIRGGTEAFF.

The chain links TRBV15 to TRBJ2-3; 8 nucleotides match TRBD2. Germline CDR1 is LNHNV and CDR2 is YYDKDF (reference sequence). The V gene end was trimmed by 2 bases and the J gene end by 1 base; junction bases not matched to a gene: 5. The CDR3 is made up of 16 amino acids. DNA of the CDR3: TGTGCCACCAGCAGAACACTGACTAGCGGCACAGATACGCAGTATTTT. It encodes CATSRTLTSGTDTQYF.

J is TRBJ2-7 and V is TRBV9; 7 bases match TRBD1. Germline V gene data show CDR1 as SGDLS and CDR2 as YYNGEE. V shed 4 bases, J shed 6 bases, and the junction held 7 bases outside the gene matches. The CDR3 runs to 13 residues. The CDR3 DNA is TGTGCCAGCAGCACCGGGACAGACAGCGAGCAGTACTTC. Translating it yields CASSTGTDSEQYF.

This clonotype was found a few times. In DNA form, the CDR3 reads TGTGCCAGCCGAAGAACGGGTAGCGGGGATCGCACAGATACGCAGTATTTT. Its protein product is CASRRTGSGDRTDTQYF. V and J are TRBV11-2 and TRBJ2-3, with 8 bases matching TRBD2. The germline gives CDR1 SGHAT, CDR2 FQNNGV. V was clipped by 8 bases and J by 1 base; unmatched bases: 14. This CDR3 region has 17 residues.

The table lists this clonotype with many counts. The chain links TRBV25-1 to TRBJ1-2; 7 nucleotides line up with TRBD1. CDR1 MGHDK and CDR2 SYGVNS come from the germline V gene. V gave up 2 bases and J gave up 5 bases; unmatched junction bases: 5. There are 14 residues in the CDR3. The CDR3 spells CASSEAGQVYGYTF. The CDR3, as DNA: TGTGCCAGCAGTGAAGCCGGACAGGTTTATGGCTACACCTTC.

This rearrangement joins TRBV20-1 to TRBJ1-4, with unresolved D. Trimming cost V 6 bases and J 4 bases, with 12 bases left between them. Germline V gives CDR1 DFQATT, CDR2 SNEGSKA (reference sequence). The CDR3 loop spans 13 amino acids. Written as DNA, the CDR3 is TGCAGTGCCGTCGAACAGATTAATGAAAAACTGTTTTTT. It codes for CSAVEQINEKLFF.

The rearrangement joins TRBV14 to TRBJ2-3, with D maybe TRBD1 (5 bases). The ends were cut back, 0 bases at V and 2 bases at J, with 15 bases in the middle. Looked up from germline, CDR1 is SGHDN and CDR2 is FVKESK. This CDR3 region has 17 residues. CDR3: CASSQDWSTGFTDTQYF. The CDR3 DNA follows: TGTGCCAGCAGCCAAGATTGGTCAACAGGATTCACAGATACGCAGTATTTT.

This clonotype was observed a handful of times. The chain is built from TRBV6-1 and TRBJ1-5; D may be TRBD1 (6 bases). Germline V lookup: CDR1 MNHNS, CDR2 SASEGT. The length of the CDR3 is 13 residues. Trimming removed 3 bases at V and 7 bases at J, with 10 bases between. CDR3 sequence (DNA): TGTGCCAGCAGTGAGCAGGGGAGCCAGCCCCAGCATTTT. Translating it yields CASSEQGSQPQHF.

This sequence joins TRBV12-3 or TRBV12-4 and TRBJ2-7, with 9 bases lining up with TRBD1. V dropped 3 bases and J dropped 3; count of bases not matched to a gene: 15. The CDR3 totals 18 residues. DNA of the CDR3: TGTGCCAGCAGTTTGGACAGGGGTCTCGGTATCCCGAACTACGAGCAGTACTTC. Translation: CASSLDRGLGIPNYEQYF.

A few counts support this clonotype. The rearrangement joins TRBV7-9 to TRBJ1-1, with D unclear. V dropped 0 bases and J dropped 5 bases, with 10 bases sitting between them. This CDR3 has 14 residues. CDR1 is SEHNR, CDR2 FQNEAQ, per germline (reference sequence). CDR3 bases: TGTGCCAGCAGCTTAGCGATGGCGGAAACTGAAGCTTTCTTT. The encoded protein is CASSLAMAETEAFF.

At least ten counts were recorded for this clonotype. J is TRBJ1-2 and V is TRBV7-9, with no clear D. This CDR3 has 12 amino acids. V lost 1 base and J 9 bases, leaving 9 bases between the germline ends. The germline gives CDR1 SEHNR, CDR2 FQNEAQ (reference sequence). The CDR3 DNA is TGTGCCAGCAGCTTAGACGTCATGAGCTACACCTTC. Residues: CASSLDVMSYTF.

A few counts support this clonotype. This sequence joins TRBV24-1 and TRBJ2-3; weak D call: TRBD1 (5 bases). The CDR3 totals 17 residues. Germline V gene data show CDR1 as KGHDR and CDR2 as SFDVKD. V lost 2 bases to trimming and J lost 0 bases, with 14 bases between them. The CDR3 region has the DNA TGTGCCACCAGTGATTCACCCGGAAGACAGAGCACAGATACGCAGTATTTT. This translates into CATSDSPGRQSTDTQYF.

CDR3 amino acids: CAISDRGPANTGELFF. The CDR3 bases are TGTGCCATCAGTGACCGGGGACCAGCGAACACCGGGGAGCTGTTTTTT. The chain is built from TRBV10-3 and TRBJ2-2, with D perhaps being TRBD1 or TRBD2 (5 bases each). Trimming took 3 bases from V and 0 from J, leaving 11 bases between them. The length of the CDR3 is 16 residues. From germline, CDR1 is ENHRY and CDR2 SYGVKD.

This clonotype showed up just a few times. J is TRBJ1-5 and V is TRBV12-3 or TRBV12-4, with a possible D match to TRBD1 (5 bases). This CDR3 region has 14 residues. V shed 2 bases and J shed 2 bases, with 7 bases lying between them. For the CDR3, the DNA is TGTGCCAGCAGTTTACAACAGGGCAATCAGCCCCAGCATTTT. It translates to CASSLQQGNQPQHF.

This clonotype showed up just a few times. CDR3 region: CAISDSTYEQYF. The CDR3 DNA reads TGTGCCATCAGTGATTCTACCTACGAGCAGTACTTC. V and J are TRBV10-3 and TRBJ2-7; D unresolved. In germline, CDR1 is ENHRY, CDR2 SYGVKD. CDR3 size: 12 residues. V gave up 3 bases and J gave up 2 bases, with 5 bases separating them.